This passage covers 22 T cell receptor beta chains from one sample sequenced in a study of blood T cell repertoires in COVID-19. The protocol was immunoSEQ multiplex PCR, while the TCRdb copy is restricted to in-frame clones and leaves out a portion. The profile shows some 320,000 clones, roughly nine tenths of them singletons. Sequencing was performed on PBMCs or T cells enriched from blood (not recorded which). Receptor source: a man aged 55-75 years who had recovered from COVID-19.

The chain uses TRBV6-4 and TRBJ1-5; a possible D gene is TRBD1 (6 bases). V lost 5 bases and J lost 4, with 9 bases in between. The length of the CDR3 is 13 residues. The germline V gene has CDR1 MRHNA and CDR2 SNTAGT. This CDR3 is CASSRTENQPQHF. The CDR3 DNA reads TGTGCCAGCAGTCGGACAGAGAATCAGCCCCAGCATTTT.

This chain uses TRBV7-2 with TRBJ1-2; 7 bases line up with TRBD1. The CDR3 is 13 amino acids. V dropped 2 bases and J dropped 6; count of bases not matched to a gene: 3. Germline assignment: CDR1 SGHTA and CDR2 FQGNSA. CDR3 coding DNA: TGTGCCAGCAGCTTAAGACAGGGTAATGGCTACACCTTC. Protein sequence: CASSLRQGNGYTF.

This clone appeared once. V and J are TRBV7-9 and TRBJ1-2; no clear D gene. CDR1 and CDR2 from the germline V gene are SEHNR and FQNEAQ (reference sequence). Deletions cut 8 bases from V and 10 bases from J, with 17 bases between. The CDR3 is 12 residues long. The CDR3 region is CASPGGRLDYTF. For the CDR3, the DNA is TGTGCCAGCCCTGGTGGCAGGTTAGACTACACCTTC.

The CDR3: CASSLGQANYGYTF. In nucleotides, the CDR3 is TGCGCCAGCAGCCTGGGACAGGCTAACTATGGCTACACCTTC. V and J are TRBV5-1 and TRBJ1-2; 8 bases fit TRBD1. The germline V gene encodes CDR1 SGHRS and CDR2 YFSETQ. The V gene end was trimmed by 4 bases and the J gene end by 0 bases; junction bases not matched to a gene: 2. This CDR3 is 14 amino acids long.

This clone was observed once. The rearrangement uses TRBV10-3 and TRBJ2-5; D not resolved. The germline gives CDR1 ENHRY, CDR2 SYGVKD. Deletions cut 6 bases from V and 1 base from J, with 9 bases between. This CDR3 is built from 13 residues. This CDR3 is CAISDGVQETQYF. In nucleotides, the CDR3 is TGTGCCATCAGCGACGGAGTCCAAGAGACCCAGTACTTC.

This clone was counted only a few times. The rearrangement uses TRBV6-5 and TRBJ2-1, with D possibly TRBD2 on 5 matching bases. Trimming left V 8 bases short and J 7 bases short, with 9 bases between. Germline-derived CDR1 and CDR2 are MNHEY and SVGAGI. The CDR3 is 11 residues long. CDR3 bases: TGTGCCAGCGGCCAGCGGAATGAGCAGTTCTTC. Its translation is CASGQRNEQFF.

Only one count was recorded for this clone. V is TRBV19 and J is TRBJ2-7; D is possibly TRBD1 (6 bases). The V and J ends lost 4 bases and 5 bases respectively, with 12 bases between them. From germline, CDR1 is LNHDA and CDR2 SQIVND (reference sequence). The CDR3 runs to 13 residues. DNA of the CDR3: TGTGCCAGTAGTACTCAACAGGGCCACGAGCAGTACTTC. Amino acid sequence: CASSTQQGHEQYF.

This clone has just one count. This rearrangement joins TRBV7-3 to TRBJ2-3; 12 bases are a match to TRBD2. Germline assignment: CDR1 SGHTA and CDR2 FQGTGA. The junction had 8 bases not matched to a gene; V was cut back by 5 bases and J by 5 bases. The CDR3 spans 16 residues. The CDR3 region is CASSNLAGGPLDTQYF. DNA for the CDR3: TGTGCCAGCAGCAATCTAGCGGGAGGGCCGTTAGATACGCAGTATTTT. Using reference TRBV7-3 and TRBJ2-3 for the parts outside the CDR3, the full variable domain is GAGVSQTPSNKVTEKGKYVELRCDPISGHTALYWYRQSLGQGPEFLIYFQGTGAADDSGLPNDRFFAVRPEGSVSTLKIQRTERGDSAVYLCASSNLAGGPLDTQYFGPGTRLTVL.

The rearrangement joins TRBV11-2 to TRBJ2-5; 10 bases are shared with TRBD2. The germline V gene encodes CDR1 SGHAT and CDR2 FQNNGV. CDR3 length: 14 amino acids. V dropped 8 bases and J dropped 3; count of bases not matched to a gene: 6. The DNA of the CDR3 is TGTGCCAGCTGCACCGGACTAGCGGAAGAGACCCAGTACTTC. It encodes CASCTGLAEETQYF.

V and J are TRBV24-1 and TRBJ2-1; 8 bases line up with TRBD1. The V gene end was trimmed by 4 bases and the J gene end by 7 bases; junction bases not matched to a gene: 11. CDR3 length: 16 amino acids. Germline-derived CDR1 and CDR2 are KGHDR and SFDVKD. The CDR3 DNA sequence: TGTGCCACCAGTGACACCTATCCGGGACAGGTGAATGAGCAGTTCTTC. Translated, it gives CATSDTYPGQVNEQFF.

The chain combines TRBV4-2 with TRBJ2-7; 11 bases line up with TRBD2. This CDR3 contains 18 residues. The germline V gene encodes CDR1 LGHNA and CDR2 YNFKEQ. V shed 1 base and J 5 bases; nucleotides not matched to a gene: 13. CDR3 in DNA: TGTGCCAGCAGCCAAGTTGGGACTAGCGGAACCCCGGGGCACGAGCAGTACTTC. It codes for CASSQVGTSGTPGHEQYF.

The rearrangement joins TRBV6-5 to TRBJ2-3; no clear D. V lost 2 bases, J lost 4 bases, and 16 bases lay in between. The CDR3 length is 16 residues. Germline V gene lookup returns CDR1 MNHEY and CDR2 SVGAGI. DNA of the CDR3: TGTGCCAGCAGTTACGTCGGAGCCCTACGCGCAGATACGCAGTATTTT. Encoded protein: CASSYVGALRADTQYF.

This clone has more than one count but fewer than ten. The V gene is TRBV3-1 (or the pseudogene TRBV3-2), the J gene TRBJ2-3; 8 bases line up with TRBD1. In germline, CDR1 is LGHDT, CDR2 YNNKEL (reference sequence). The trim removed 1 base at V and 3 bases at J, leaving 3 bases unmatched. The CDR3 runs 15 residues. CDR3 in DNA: TGTGCCAGCAGCCAAGGGAACAGGGGGACAGATACGCAGTATTTT. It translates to CASSQGNRGTDTQYF.

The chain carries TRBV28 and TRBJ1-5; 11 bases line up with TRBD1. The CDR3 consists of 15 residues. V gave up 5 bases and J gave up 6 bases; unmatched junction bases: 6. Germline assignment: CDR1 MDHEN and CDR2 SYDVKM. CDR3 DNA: TGTGCCAGCAGTCCTGGACAGGGGGCTGGTCAGCCCCAGCATTTT. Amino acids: CASSPGQGAGQPQHF.

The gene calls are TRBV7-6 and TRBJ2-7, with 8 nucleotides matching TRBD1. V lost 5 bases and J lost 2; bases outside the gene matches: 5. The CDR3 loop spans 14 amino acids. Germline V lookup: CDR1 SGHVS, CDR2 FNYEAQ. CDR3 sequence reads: CASSRRQGTYEQYF. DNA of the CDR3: TGTGCCAGCAGCCGAAGACAGGGGACCTACGAGCAGTACTTC.

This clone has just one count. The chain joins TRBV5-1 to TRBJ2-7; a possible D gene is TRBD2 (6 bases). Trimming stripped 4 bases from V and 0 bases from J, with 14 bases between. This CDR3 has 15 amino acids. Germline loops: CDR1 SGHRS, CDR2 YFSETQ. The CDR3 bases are TGCGCCAGCAGCGCGGGACTCCAGAGCTCCTACGAGCAGTACTTC. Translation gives CASSAGLQSSYEQYF. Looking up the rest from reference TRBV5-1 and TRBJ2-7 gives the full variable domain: KAGVTQTPRYLIKTRGQQVTLSCSPISGHRSVSWYQQTPGQGLQFLFEYFSETQRNKGNFPGRFSGRQFSNSRSEMNVSTLELGDSALYLCASSAGLQSSYEQYFGPGTRLTVT.

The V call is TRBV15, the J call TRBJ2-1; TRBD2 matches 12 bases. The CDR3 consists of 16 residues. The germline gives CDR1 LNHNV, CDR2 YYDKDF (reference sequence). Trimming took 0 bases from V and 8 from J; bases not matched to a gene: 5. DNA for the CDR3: TGTGCCACCAGCAGAGATACGGGACTAGCGGGTTATGAGCAGTTCTTC. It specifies CATSRDTGLAGYEQFF.

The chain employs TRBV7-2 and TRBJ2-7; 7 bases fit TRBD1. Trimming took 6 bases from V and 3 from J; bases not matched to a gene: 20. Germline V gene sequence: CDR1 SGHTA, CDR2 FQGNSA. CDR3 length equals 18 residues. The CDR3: CASRAQTRISGQFYEQYF. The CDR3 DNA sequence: TGTGCCAGCAGGGCCCAAACCCGAATTTCGGGACAGTTCTACGAGCAGTACTTC.

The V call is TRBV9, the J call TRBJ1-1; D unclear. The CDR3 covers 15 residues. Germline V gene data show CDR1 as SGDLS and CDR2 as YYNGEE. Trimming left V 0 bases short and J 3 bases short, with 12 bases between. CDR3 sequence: CASSVEPSRDTEAFF. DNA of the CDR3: TGTGCCAGCAGCGTAGAACCCTCACGGGACACTGAAGCTTTCTTT.

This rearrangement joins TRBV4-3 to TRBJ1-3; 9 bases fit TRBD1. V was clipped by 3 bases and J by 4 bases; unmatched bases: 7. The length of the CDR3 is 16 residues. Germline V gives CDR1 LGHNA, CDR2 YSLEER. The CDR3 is CASSQLTGTGGNTIYF. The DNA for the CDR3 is TGCGCCAGCAGCCAGTTGACCGGGACAGGGGGAAACACCATATATTTT.

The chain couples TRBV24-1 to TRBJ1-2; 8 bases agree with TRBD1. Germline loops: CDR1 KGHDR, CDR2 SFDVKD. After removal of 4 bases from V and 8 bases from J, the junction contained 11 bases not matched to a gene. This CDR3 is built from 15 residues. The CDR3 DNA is TGTGCCACCAGTGACAGGGGGCCAGGCGGCGTGGGCTACACCTTC. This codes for CATSDRGPGGVGYTF.

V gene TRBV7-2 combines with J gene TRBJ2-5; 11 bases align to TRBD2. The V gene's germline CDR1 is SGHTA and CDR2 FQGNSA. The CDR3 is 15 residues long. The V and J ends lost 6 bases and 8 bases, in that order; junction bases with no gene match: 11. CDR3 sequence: CASRAPGSGRDTQYF. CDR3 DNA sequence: TGTGCCAGCAGAGCCCCCGGTAGCGGGAGGGATACCCAGTACTTC.